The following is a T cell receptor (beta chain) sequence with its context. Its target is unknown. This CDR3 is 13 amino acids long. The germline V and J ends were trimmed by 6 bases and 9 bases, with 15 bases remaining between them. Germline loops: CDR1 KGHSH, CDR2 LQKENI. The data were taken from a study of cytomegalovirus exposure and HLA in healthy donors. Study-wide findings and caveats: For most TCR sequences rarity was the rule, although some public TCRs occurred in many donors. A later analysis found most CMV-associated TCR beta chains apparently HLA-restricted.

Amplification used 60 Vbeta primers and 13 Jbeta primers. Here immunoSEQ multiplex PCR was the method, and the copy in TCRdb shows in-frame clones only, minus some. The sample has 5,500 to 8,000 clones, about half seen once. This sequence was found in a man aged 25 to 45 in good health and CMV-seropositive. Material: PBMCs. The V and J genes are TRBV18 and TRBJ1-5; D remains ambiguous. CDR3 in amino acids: CASSRDQTRPQHF. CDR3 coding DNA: TGTGCCAGCTCTCGAGACCAGACTCGGCCCCAGCATTTT.